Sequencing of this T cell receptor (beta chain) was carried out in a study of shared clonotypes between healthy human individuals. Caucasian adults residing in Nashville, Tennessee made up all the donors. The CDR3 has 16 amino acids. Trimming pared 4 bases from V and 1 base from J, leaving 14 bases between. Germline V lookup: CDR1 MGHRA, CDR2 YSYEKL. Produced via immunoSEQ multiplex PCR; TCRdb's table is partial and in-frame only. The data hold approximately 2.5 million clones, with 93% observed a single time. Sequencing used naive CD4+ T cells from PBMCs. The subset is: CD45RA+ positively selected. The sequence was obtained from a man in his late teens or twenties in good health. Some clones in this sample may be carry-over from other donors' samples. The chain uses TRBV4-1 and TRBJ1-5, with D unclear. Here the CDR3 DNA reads TGCGCCAGCAGCCCAGGACGACCCCTAAGCAATCAGCCCCAGCATTTT. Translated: CASSPGRPLSNQPQHF.